The 17 T cell receptor beta chains presented below share a single source sample, sequenced in a study of blood T cell repertoires in COVID-19. Data came from immunoSEQ multiplex PCR; TCRdb stores just in-frame clones and leaves some out. The repertoire consists of over 95,000 clones, with 75% to 90% occurring once and the leading ten covering about 12%. The source material was peripheral blood. Every receptor here comes from a human donor in a cohort sampled during active COVID-19.

This chain joins TRBV4-3 and TRBJ2-7; D is perhaps TRBD2 (7 bases). V was cut by 1 base and J by 5 bases, with 12 bases left in between. This CDR3 region has 14 residues. Germline V lookup: CDR1 LGHNA, CDR2 YSLEER. CDR3 DNA sequence: TGCGCCAGCAGCCAAGGAGGGGGGAGGGACGAGCAGTACTTC. Translation: CASSQGGGRDEQYF.

The genes are TRBV6-1 and TRBJ2-5; 8 nucleotides agree with TRBD2. V lost 1 base to trimming and J lost 2 bases; unmatched junction nucleotides: 6. CDR1 is MNHNS, CDR2 SASEGT, per germline. The CDR3 spans 16 residues. CDR3 sequence reads: CASSEEVAGHQETQYF. The CDR3 region has the DNA TGTGCCAGCAGTGAAGAGGTAGCGGGGCATCAAGAGACCCAGTACTTC.

The chain has TRBV15 and TRBJ2-3; TRBD2 matches at 8 bases. V lost 3 bases, J lost 6 bases, and 17 bases stayed unmatched. CDR1 is LNHNV, CDR2 YYDKDF, per germline (reference sequence). This CDR3 has 18 residues. The CDR3: CATSSYPVFSGGLDTQYF. CDR3 coding DNA: TGTGCCACCAGCAGCTACCCTGTTTTCTCGGGGGGGCTTGATACGCAGTATTTT.

The chain has TRBV25-1 and TRBJ1-2; possibly TRBD1 for D (6 bases). V lost 6 bases to trimming and J lost 1 base, with 15 bases between them. The germline CDR1 and CDR2 sequences are MGHDK and SYGVNS. The CDR3 runs 15 residues. DNA for the CDR3: TGTGCCAGCAGGGGGGCAGGGGCCTATAACTATGGCTACACCTTC. Its translation is CASRGAGAYNYGYTF.

This clone was counted once. The gene calls are TRBV27 and TRBJ2-1; 7 nucleotides agree with TRBD1. This CDR3 spans 14 amino acids. Looked up from germline, CDR1 is MNHEY and CDR2 is SMNVEV (reference sequence). V shed 6 bases, J shed 7 bases, and the junction held 9 bases outside the gene matches. The CDR3 here is CASSETGLWNEQFF. The DNA of the CDR3 is TGTGCCAGCAGCGAGACAGGGTTATGGAATGAGCAGTTCTTC.

The genes are TRBV3-1 (or the pseudogene TRBV3-2) and TRBJ2-3; TRBD2 aligns across 14 bases. This CDR3 spans 18 amino acids. J was trimmed by 6 bases and V by 2 bases; bases with no gene match: 10. Per the germline V gene, CDR1 is LGHDT and CDR2 is YNNKEL (reference sequence). The CDR3: CASSQRGTSGGTHDTQYF. CDR3 DNA: TGTGCCAGCAGCCAAAGGGGGACTAGCGGGGGTACACACGATACGCAGTATTTT.

This chain connects TRBV2 to TRBJ1-6; 7 bases align to TRBD1. The CDR3 is 15 amino acids. J was trimmed by 9 bases and V by 4 bases; bases with no gene match: 9. Per the germline V gene, CDR1 is SNHLY and CDR2 is FYNNEI. CDR3 loop: CASSGGDSGFSPLHF. Here the CDR3 DNA reads TGTGCCAGCAGTGGTGGGGACAGTGGGTTTTCACCCCTCCACTTT.

The V gene is TRBV18, the J gene TRBJ1-2; 7 bases are shared with TRBD1. The CDR3 is made up of 15 amino acids. The germline V gene encodes CDR1 KGHSH and CDR2 LQKENI. Losses at the gene ends were 3 bases for V and 4 bases for J; bases not matched to a gene: 8. CDR3 nucleotide sequence: TGTGCCAGCTCACCCGACAGGGAAATCAGCTATGGCTACACCTTC. It specifies CASSPDREISYGYTF.

This clone was observed a few times. This chain uses TRBV20-1 with TRBJ1-3; D is possibly TRBD1 (5 bases). The CDR3 spans 13 residues. Germline V lookup: CDR1 DFQATT, CDR2 SNEGSKA (reference sequence). V lost 3 bases and J lost 2, with 8 bases in between. The chain's CDR3 is CSASQGTGNTIYF. The DNA of the CDR3 is TGCAGTGCTAGTCAGGGAACTGGAAACACCATATATTTT.

The rearrangement links TRBV27 to TRBJ2-1; possible D gene TRBD2, 7 bases. This CDR3 comprises 13 residues. Germline CDR1 MNHEY, CDR2 SMNVEV (reference sequence). V shed 5 bases and J shed 8 bases, with 13 bases lying between them. As DNA, the CDR3 is TGTGCCAGCAGTACCGGGGGGCCGTATGAGCAGTTCTTC. Protein sequence: CASSTGGPYEQFF.

J is TRBJ2-7 and V is TRBV5-1, with 9 bases that match TRBD1. J lost 7 bases, V lost 4 bases, and 12 bases had no gene match. The germline V gene encodes CDR1 SGHRS and CDR2 YFSETQ. This CDR3 comprises 15 residues. The CDR3 sequence is CASSRTSGQGEEQYF. The CDR3 DNA follows: TGCGCCAGCAGCCGCACCTCGGGACAGGGTGAGGAGCAGTACTTC.

V and J are TRBV5-5 and TRBJ1-3; tentatively, D is TRBD1 (6 bases). Germline V lookup: CDR1 SGHKS, CDR2 YYEKEE (reference sequence). Between the trimmed V and J ends, which lost 2 bases and 3 bases, there was a span of 18 bases. This CDR3 has 17 residues. CDR3 coding DNA: TGTGCCAGCAGCTTCATGGTAGGGGGGGCCGGTGGAAACACCATATATTTT. As protein: CASSFMVGGAGGNTIYF.

The V and J genes are TRBV30 and TRBJ1-6; D is unresolved. Germline V gene sequence: CDR1 GTSNPN, CDR2 SVGIG (reference sequence). The CDR3 covers 12 residues. The ends were cut back, 7 bases at V and 7 bases at J, with 11 bases in the middle. The DNA of the CDR3 is TGTGCCTCTCGGACTGGGAATTCACCCCTCCACTTT. As protein: CASRTGNSPLHF.

V usage is TRBV5-1 and J usage is TRBJ2-7, with TRBD1 as a possible D gene (6 bases). This CDR3 region has 15 residues. Germline values: CDR1 SGHRS, CDR2 YFSETQ. V was trimmed by 1 base and J by 6 bases, leaving 17 bases between them. The CDR3 DNA reads as TGCGCCAGCAGCTTGTCAGGGGCGGTGTTTTCCGAGCAGTACTTC. Its translation is CASSLSGAVFSEQYF.

V gene TRBV29-1 combines with J gene TRBJ2-2; 11 positions agree with TRBD1. The CDR3 has 14 residues. The J segment lost 6 bases and the V segment lost 2 bases, leaving 2 bases of the junction unmatched. Germline loops: CDR1 SQVTM, CDR2 ANQGSEA. In DNA form, the CDR3 reads TGCAGCGTTGAAATGGGACAGGGGGCCGGGGAGCTGTTTTTT. It encodes CSVEMGQGAGELFF.

The chain recombines TRBV3-1 (or the pseudogene TRBV3-2) with TRBJ2-1, with D perhaps TRBD1 (6 bases). Germline lookup yields CDR1 LGHDT and CDR2 YNNKEL (reference sequence). The CDR3 extends over 19 amino acids. Trimming took 6 bases from V and 3 from J, leaving 27 bases between them. CDR3: CASRHVSNRDRPHYNEQFF. The CDR3 DNA sequence: TGTGCCAGCAGGCACGTTTCGAACAGGGACCGACCCCACTACAATGAGCAGTTCTTC.

This clone showed up just a few times. This chain joins TRBV5-1 and TRBJ1-2; D gene ambiguous. V was trimmed by 1 base and J by 0 bases, leaving 19 bases between them. The CDR3 covers 18 residues. The germline V gene encodes CDR1 SGHRS and CDR2 YFSETQ. CDR3 nucleotide sequence: TGCGCCAGCAGCTTGTGGGAGGATACGGCCACTCCTAACTATGGCTACACCTTC. The encoded protein is CASSLWEDTATPNYGYTF.